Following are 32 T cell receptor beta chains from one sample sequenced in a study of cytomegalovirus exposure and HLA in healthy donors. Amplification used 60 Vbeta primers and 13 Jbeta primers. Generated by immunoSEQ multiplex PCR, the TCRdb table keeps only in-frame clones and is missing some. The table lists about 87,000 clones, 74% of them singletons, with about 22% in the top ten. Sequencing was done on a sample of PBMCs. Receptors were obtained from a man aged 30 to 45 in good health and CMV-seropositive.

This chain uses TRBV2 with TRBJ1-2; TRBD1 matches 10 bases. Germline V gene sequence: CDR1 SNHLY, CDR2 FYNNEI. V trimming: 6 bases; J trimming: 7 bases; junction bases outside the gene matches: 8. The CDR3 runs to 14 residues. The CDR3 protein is CASRGDRGMGGYTF. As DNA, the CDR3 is TGTGCCAGCAGAGGGGACAGGGGAATGGGTGGCTACACCTTC.

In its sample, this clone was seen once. As DNA, the CDR3 is TGTGCCAGCAGTTTGGGGGGACAGGGAGCCTACGAGCAGTACTTC. Its protein product is CASSLGGQGAYEQYF. The chain employs TRBV28 and TRBJ2-7, with 9 bases matching TRBD1. The germline V gene has CDR1 MDHEN and CDR2 SYDVKM. The ends lost 3 bases at V and 2 bases at J; junction bases unmatched: 5. This CDR3 region has 15 residues.

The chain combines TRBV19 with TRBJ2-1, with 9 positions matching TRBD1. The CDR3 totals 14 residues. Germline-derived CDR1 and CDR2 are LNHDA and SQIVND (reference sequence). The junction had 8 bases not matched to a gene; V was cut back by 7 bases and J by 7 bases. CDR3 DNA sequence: TGTGCCAGTACTCCGGGACAGGGAGTGAATGAGCAGTTCTTC. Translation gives CASTPGQGVNEQFF.

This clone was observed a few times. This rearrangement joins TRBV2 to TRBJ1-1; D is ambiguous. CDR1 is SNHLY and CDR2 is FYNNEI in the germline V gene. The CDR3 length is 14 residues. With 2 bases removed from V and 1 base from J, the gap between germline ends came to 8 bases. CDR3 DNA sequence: TGTGCCAGCAGTGAACTACAGCCGAACACTGAAGCTTTCTTT. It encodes CASSELQPNTEAFF.

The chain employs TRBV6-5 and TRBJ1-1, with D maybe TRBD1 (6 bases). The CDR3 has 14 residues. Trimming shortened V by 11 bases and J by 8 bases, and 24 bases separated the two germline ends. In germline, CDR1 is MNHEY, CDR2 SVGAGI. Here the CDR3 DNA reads TGTGCCGCTGGGAGATGGGACAAAGGGTCCGAAGCTTTCTTT. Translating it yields CAAGRWDKGSEAFF.

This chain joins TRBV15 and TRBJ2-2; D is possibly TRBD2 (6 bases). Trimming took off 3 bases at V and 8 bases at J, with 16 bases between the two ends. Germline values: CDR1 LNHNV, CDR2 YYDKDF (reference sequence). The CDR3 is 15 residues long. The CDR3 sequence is CATSRARGEAGELFF. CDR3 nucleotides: TGTGCCACCAGCAGGGCTCGTGGGGAGGCTGGGGAGCTGTTTTTT. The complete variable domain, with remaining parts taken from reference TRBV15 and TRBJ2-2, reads DAMVIQNPRYQVTQFGKPVTLSCSQTLNHNVMYWYQQKSSQAPKLLFHYYDKDFNNEADTPDNFQSRRPNTSFCFLDIRSPGLGDTAMYLCATSRARGEAGELFFGEGSRLTVL.

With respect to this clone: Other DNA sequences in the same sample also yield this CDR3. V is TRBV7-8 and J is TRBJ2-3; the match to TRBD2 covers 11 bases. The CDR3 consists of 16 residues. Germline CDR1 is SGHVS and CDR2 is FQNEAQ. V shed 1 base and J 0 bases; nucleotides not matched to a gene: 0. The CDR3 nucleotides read TGTGCCAGCAGCTTAGTAGCGGGGGGGAGCACAGATACGCAGTATTTT. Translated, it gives CASSLVAGGSTDTQYF.

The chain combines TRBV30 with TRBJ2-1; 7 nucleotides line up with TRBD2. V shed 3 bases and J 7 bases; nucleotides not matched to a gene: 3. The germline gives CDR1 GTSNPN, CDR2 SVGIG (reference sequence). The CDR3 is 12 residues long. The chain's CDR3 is CAWSDSGNEQFF. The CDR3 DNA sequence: TGTGCCTGGAGCGATAGCGGGAATGAGCAGTTCTTC.

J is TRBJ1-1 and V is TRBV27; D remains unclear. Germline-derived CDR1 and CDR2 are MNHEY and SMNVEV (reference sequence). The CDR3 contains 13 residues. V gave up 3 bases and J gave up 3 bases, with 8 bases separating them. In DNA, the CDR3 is TGTGCCAGCAGTTTGGAGAGGTACACTGAAGCTTTCTTT. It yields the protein CASSLERYTEAFF.

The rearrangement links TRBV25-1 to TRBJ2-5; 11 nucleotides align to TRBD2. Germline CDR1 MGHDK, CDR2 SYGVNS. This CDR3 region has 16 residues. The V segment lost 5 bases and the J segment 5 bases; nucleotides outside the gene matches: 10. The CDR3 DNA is TGTGCCAGCAGTCCAAGTAGCGGGGGGGCAGTGGAGACCCAGTACTTC. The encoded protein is CASSPSSGGAVETQYF.

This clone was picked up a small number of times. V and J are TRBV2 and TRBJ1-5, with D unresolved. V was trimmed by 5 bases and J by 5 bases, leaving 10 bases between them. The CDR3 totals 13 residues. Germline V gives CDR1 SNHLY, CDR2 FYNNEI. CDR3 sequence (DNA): TGTGCCAGCAGTCGGGAGGGCGATCAGCCCCAGCATTTT. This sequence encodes CASSREGDQPQHF.

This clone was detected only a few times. CDR3 protein: CASSQDLAGGTDTQYF. The CDR3 nucleotides read TGTGCCAGCAGCCAAGATCTAGCGGGAGGCACAGATACGCAGTATTTT. The J gene is TRBJ2-3, the V gene TRBV5-4, with 10 nucleotides matching TRBD2. Germline V gene data show CDR1 as SGHNT and CDR2 as YYREEE (reference sequence). V shed 4 bases, J shed 1 base, and the junction held 6 bases outside the gene matches. This CDR3 is built from 16 residues.

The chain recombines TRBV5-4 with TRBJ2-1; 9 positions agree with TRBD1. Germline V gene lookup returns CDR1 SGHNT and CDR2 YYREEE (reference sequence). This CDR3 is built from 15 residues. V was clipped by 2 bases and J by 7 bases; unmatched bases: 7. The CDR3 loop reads CASSFPGTGRNEQFF. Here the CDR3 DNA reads TGTGCCAGCAGCTTTCCCGGGACAGGGAGGAATGAGCAGTTCTTC.

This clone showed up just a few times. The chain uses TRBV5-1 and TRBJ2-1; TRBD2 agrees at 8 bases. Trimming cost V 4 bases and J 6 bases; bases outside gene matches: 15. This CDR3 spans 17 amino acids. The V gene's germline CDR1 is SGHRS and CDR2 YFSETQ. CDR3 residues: CASSLELTSGGGNEQFF. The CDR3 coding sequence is TGCGCCAGCAGCCTGGAACTTACGAGCGGGGGTGGCAATGAGCAGTTCTTC.

CDR3 loop: CASSYSYTKETEAFF. DNA of the CDR3: TGTGCCAGCAGTTACTCGTATACGAAGGAGACTGAAGCTTTCTTT. The chain links TRBV6-6 to TRBJ1-1; D call uncertain. Germline V gene sequence: CDR1 MNHNY, CDR2 SVGAGI (reference sequence). Trimming took 0 bases from V and 5 from J, leaving 13 bases between them. This CDR3 has 15 residues.

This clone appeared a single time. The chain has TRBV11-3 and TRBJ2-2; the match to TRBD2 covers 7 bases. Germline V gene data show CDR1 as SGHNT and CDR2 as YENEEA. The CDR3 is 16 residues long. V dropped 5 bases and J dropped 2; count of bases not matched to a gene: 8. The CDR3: CASSPWREGNTGELFF. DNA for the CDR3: TGTGCCAGCAGCCCCTGGAGGGAGGGCAACACCGGGGAGCTGTTTTTT.

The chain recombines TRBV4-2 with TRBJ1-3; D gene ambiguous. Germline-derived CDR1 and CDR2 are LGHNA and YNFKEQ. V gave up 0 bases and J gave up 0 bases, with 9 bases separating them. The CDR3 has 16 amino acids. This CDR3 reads CASSQDSGSSGNTIYF. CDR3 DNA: TGTGCCAGCAGCCAAGACAGCGGGAGCTCTGGAAACACCATATATTTT.

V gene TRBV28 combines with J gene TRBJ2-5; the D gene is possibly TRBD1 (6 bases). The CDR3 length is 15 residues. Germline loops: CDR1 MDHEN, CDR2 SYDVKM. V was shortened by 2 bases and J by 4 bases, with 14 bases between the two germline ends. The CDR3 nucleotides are TGTGCCAGCAGTTTAGGGGGCCGGGTGATAGAGACCCAGTACTTC. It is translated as CASSLGGRVIETQYF.

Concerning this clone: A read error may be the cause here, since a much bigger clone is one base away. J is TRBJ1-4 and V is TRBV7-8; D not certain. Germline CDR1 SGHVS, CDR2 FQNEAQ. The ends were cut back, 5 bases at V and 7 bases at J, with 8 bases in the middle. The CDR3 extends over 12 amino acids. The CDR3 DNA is TGTGCCAGCAGCCGGGAGGGTGAAAAACTGTTTTTT. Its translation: CASSREGEKLFF. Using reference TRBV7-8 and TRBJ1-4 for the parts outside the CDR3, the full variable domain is GAGVSQSPRYKVAKRGQDVALRCDPISGHVSLFWYQQALGQGPEFLTYFQNEAQLDKSGLPSDRFFAERPEGSVSTLKIQRTQQEDSAVYLCASSREGEKLFFGSGTQLSVL.

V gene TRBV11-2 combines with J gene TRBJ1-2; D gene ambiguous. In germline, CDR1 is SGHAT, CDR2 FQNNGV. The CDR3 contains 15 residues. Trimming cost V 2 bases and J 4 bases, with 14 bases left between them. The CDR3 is CASSLQVDGTYGYTF. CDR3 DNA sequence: TGTGCCAGCAGCTTACAGGTTGACGGAACCTATGGCTACACCTTC.

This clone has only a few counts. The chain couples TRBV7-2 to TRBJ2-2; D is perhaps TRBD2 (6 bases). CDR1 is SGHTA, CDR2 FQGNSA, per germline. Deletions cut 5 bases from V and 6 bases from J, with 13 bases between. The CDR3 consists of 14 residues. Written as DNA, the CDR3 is TGTGCCAGCAGCCAGACTAGGGAGCCCGGGGAGCTGTTTTTT. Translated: CASSQTREPGELFF.

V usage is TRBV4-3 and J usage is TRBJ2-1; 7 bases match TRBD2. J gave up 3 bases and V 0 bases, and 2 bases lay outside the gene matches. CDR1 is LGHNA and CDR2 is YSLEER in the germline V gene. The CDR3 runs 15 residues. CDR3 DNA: TGCGCCAGCAGCCAAGACCGGGAGGACTACAATGAGCAGTTCTTC. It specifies CASSQDREDYNEQFF.

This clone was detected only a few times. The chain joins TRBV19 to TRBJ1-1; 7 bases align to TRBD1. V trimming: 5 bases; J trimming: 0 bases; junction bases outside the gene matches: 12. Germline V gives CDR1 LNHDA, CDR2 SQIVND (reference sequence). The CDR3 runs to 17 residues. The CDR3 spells CASSVRQGSLLNTEAFF. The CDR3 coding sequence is TGTGCCAGTAGTGTTCGACAGGGCTCACTGTTGAACACTGAAGCTTTCTTT.

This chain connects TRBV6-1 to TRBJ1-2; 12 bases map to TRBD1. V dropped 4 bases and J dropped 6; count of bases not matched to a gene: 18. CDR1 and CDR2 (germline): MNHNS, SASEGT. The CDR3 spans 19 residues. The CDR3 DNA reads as TGTGCCAGCAGTGGTCTAGAGCCGGGACAGGGGGCGCGGAGCGATGGCTACACCTTC. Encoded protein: CASSGLEPGQGARSDGYTF.

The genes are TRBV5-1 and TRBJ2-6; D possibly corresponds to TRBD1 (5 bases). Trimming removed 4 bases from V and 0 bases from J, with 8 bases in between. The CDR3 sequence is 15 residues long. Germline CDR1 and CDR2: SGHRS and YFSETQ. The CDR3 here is CASSVDSSGANVLTF. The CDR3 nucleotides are TGCGCCAGCAGCGTCGACAGCTCTGGGGCCAACGTCCTGACTTTC.

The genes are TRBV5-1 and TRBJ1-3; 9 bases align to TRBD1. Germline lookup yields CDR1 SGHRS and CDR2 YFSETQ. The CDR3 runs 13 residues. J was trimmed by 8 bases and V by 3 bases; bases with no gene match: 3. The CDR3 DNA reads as TGCGCCAGCAGCTCGGGACAGGGTGACACCATATATTTT. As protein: CASSSGQGDTIYF.

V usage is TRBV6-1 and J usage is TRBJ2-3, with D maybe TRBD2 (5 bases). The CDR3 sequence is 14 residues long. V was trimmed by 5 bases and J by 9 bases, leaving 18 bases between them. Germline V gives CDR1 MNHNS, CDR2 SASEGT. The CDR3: CASSRTSGWETQYF. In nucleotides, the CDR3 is TGTGCCAGCAGTAGGACGTCGGGGTGGGAAACGCAGTATTTT.

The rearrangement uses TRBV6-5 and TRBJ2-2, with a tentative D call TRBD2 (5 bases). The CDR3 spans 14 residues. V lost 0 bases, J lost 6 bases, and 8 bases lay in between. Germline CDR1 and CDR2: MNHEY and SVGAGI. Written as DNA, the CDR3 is TGTGCCAGCAGTTACTCGCCGCGGGCCGGGGAGCTGTTTTTT. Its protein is CASSYSPRAGELFF.

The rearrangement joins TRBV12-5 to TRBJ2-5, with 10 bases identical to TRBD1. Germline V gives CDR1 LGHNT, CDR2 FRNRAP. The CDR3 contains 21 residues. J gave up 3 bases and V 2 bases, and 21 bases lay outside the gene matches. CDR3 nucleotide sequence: TGTGCTAGTGGTTTGACAATTATGGGACAGGGGAACGCGGTTCGGAAAGAGACCCAGTACTTC. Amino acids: CASGLTIMGQGNAVRKETQYF.

CDR3 region: CASTPPGTGLAEQYF. In DNA, the CDR3 is TGTGCCAGCACCCCTCCCGGGACAGGGTTAGCCGAGCAGTACTTC. The chain carries TRBV6-5 and TRBJ2-7; 9 nucleotides match TRBD1. Per the germline V gene, CDR1 is MNHEY and CDR2 is SVGAGI. Unmatched junction bases numbered 13, after V lost 7 bases and J lost 6 bases. CDR3 length: 15 residues.

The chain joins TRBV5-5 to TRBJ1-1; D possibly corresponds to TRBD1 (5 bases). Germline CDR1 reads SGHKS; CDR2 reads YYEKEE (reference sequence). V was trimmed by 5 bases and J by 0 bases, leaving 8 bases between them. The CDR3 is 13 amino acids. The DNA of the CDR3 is TGTGCCAGCAGTTTAGGGGTGAACACTGAAGCTTTCTTT. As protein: CASSLGVNTEAFF.

The CDR3 region has the DNA TGCGCCAGCAGAAAGGAGACGGGACTAGCAGGCGGGGAGCTGTTTTTT. Its protein is CASRKETGLAGGELFF. This chain uses TRBV5-1 with TRBJ2-2, with 9 nucleotides matching TRBD2. The V gene's germline CDR1 is SGHRS and CDR2 YFSETQ. The CDR3 totals 16 residues. The junction had 12 bases not matched to a gene; V was cut back by 5 bases and J by 7 bases.